This T cell receptor beta chain was sequenced during a study of response to subunit inactivated influenza vaccine. General study results and limits: Authors suggested seasonal influenza vaccinations each recruit few new T cells.

Each CDR3 protein gets one entry after TCRdb re-called the RT-PCR reads with MiXCR. The repertoire includes roughly 710,000 distinct CDR3 sequences, around 15% of them detected once, and 7.5% to 9% sits in the top ten. The V and J ends lost 1 base and 2 bases, in that order; junction bases with no gene match: 1. The germline V gene has CDR1 MNHEY and CDR2 SVGEGT. The CDR3 loop spans 15 amino acids. This clonotype has just a few counts. No antigen is known for it. The rearrangement links TRBV6-2 or TRBV6-3 to TRBJ2-1; 8 bases fit TRBD2. This clonotype was sampled from a man aged 50-59 years who received an inactivated influenza vaccine. The source material was PBMCs from blood, sampled less than 15 days before vaccination. The CDR3 nucleotides are TGTGCCAGCAGTTACTGGCGGGGGGCCTACAATGAGCAGTTCTTC. Encoded protein: CASSYWRGAYNEQFF.